This TCR beta chain was sequenced for a study of Graves' ophthalmopathy and Graves' hyperthyroidism. RNA transcripts served as template for amplifying TCR beta CDR3 sequences. Second-round multiplex PCR came after first-round RT-PCR with HTBI primers. TCRdb itself ran the multiplex PCR reads through MiXCR, one entry per CDR3 protein. The sample contains hundreds of thousands of distinct CDR3 sequences, approximately 22% of which appear only once. CDR1 is MNHNS and CDR2 is SASEGT in the germline V gene. V lost 5 bases and J lost 4, with 11 bases in between. The CDR3 sequence is 13 residues long. Points on this clonotype: The antigen is unknown.

General study results and limits: The model's ophthalmopathy progression predictions had just under 71% sensitivity and over 72% specificity.

Stable hyperthyroidism referred to disease that showed no ophthalmopathy within 18 months of follow-up. This rearrangement joins TRBV6-1 to TRBJ1-1, with a possible D match to TRBD1 (6 bases). This receptor was taken from a woman younger than 30 with stable Graves' hyperthyroidism. Some clones in this sample may be carry-over from other donors' samples. The sample taken for sequencing was peripheral blood. The DNA for the CDR3 is TGTGCCAGCAGTAAAACAGGGATCACTGAAGCTTTCTTT. This translates into CASSKTGITEAFF.